Presented here are 16 T cell receptor beta chains from one specimen sequenced in a study of cytomegalovirus exposure and HLA in healthy donors. In the PCR, 60 Vbeta and 13 Jbeta primers were used. This table comes from immunoSEQ multiplex PCR, and its TCRdb copy is limited to in-frame clones, with some not included. The sample lists about 190,000 clones, 85% to 90% occurring once. What was sequenced was PBMCs. The receptor source for this set is a woman under 30 in good health and CMV-seronegative.

The rearrangement joins TRBV5-1 to TRBJ1-2; D not resolved. V lost 4 bases to trimming and J lost 3 bases, with 13 bases between them. Germline lookup yields CDR1 SGHRS and CDR2 YFSETQ. The CDR3 has 14 amino acids. The CDR3: CASSPIGVDYGYTF. The CDR3 nucleotides read TGCGCCAGCAGCCCCATCGGGGTCGACTATGGCTACACCTTC.

Regarding this clone: The CDR3 does not close with the conserved phenylalanine or tryptophan, likely indicating a read error. The limits of the CDR3 on the DNA are not certain, so only TCRdb's listed CDR3 is given. The V and J genes are TRBV20-1 and TRBJ2-3; the table calls TRBD1, which could not be checked here. The germline CDR1 and CDR2 sequences are DFQATT and SNEGSKA (reference sequence). Inclusive of both ends, the CDR3 amounts to 10 amino acids. The CDR3 reads CSAREQDRLV.

The CDR3 here is CASSSTTGSSYNEQFF. The CDR3 DNA is TGTGCCAGCAGTTCTACGACAGGATCCTCCTACAATGAGCAGTTCTTC. V gene TRBV28 combines with J gene TRBJ2-1, with a weak D call TRBD1 (6 bases). Trimming cost V 4 bases and J 0 bases, with 13 bases left between them. From germline, CDR1 is MDHEN and CDR2 SYDVKM. CDR3 length: 16 residues.

The CDR3 spells CASSWGSGSSSYNEQFF. The CDR3 region has the DNA TGTGCCAGCAGCTGGGGTAGCGGGTCCAGCTCCTACAATGAGCAGTTCTTC. The rearrangement links TRBV11-3 to TRBJ2-1; 7 positions match TRBD2. Trimming removed 4 bases from V and 0 bases from J; junction bases left unmatched: 9. Germline V gene lookup returns CDR1 SGHNT and CDR2 YENEEA. The CDR3 contains 17 residues. The whole variable domain, remainder taken from reference TRBV11-3 and TRBJ2-1, is EAGVVQSPRYKIIEKKQPVAFWCNPISGHNTLYWYLQNLGQGPELLIRYENEEAVDDSQLPKDRFSAERLKGVDSTLKIQPAELGDSAVYLCASSWGSGSSSYNEQFFGPGTRLTVL.

V usage is TRBV6-5 and J usage is TRBJ1-2, with D tentatively TRBD1 (6 bases). Germline assignment: CDR1 MNHEY and CDR2 SVGAGI. Trimming took off 6 bases at V and 6 bases at J, with 14 bases between the two ends. The CDR3 has 13 amino acids. The CDR3 region has the DNA TGTGCCAGCAGCCCAGGGGCTTCCGATGGCTACACCTTC. Protein product: CASSPGASDGYTF.

The CDR3 nucleotides are TGTGCCACCAGCAGAGGCCCGGGACAGTACAATGAGCAGTTCTTC. Amino acid sequence: CATSRGPGQYNEQFF. This sequence joins TRBV15 and TRBJ2-1, with TRBD1 matching 7 bases. V shed 1 base and J 4 bases; nucleotides not matched to a gene: 4. The CDR3 consists of 15 residues. The germline V gene encodes CDR1 LNHNV and CDR2 YYDKDF (reference sequence).

J is TRBJ1-2 and V is TRBV28; the D gene is possibly TRBD1 (5 bases). The germline gives CDR1 MDHEN, CDR2 SYDVKM. The CDR3 has 12 residues. Trimming pared 5 bases from V and 5 bases from J, leaving 9 bases between. As DNA, the CDR3 is TGTGCCAGCAGTCCGCAGGGATATGGCTACACCTTC. Protein: CASSPQGYGYTF.

This clone was found a few times. This sequence joins TRBV5-1 and TRBJ2-5; D is possibly TRBD1 (6 bases). CDR3 length: 14 residues. Trimming shortened V by 0 bases and J by 5 bases, and 11 bases separated the two germline ends. Germline CDR1 is SGHRS and CDR2 is YFSETQ. The CDR3 region is CASSLGQGMETQYF. The CDR3 DNA reads TGCGCCAGCAGCTTGGGGCAGGGGATGGAGACCCAGTACTTC. Based on the CDR3 plus reference TRBV5-1 and TRBJ2-5, the full variable domain is KAGVTQTPRYLIKTRGQQVTLSCSPISGHRSVSWYQQTPGQGLQFLFEYFSETQRNKGNFPGRFSGRQFSNSRSEMNVSTLELGDSALYLCASSLGQGMETQYFGPGTRLLVL.

The CDR3 coding sequence is TGTGCCAGCAGCGTAGCGGGAGGCCATTACAATGAGCAGTTCTTC. Amino acid sequence: CASSVAGGHYNEQFF. This chain connects TRBV9 to TRBJ2-1, with 7 bases fitting TRBD2. Germline values: CDR1 SGDLS, CDR2 YYNGEE. Losses at the gene ends were 0 bases for V and 4 bases for J; bases not matched to a gene: 4. This CDR3 is 15 amino acids long.

The J gene is TRBJ2-5, the V gene TRBV5-1; D perhaps matches TRBD1 (6 bases). Germline loops: CDR1 SGHRS, CDR2 YFSETQ. The V and J ends lost 0 bases and 3 bases respectively, with 9 bases between them. The CDR3 sequence is 14 residues long. CDR3 DNA: TGCGCCAGCAGCTTGGGACAGGCTGAAGAGACCCAGTACTTC. This encodes CASSLGQAEETQYF.

The chain combines TRBV2 with TRBJ2-1, with TRBD1 as a possible D gene (7 bases). This CDR3 region has 16 residues. The germline gives CDR1 SNHLY, CDR2 FYNNEI. Trimming left V 6 bases short and J 1 base short, with 16 bases between. The CDR3 DNA follows: TGTGCCAGCAGACGAATATCAGGGGGGTCCTACAATGAGCAGTTCTTC. Protein: CASRRISGGSYNEQFF.

Concerning this clone itself: A read error may produce the germline difference seen at one junction end. V is TRBV7-9 and J is TRBJ1-1; 7 bases match TRBD1. Looked up from germline, CDR1 is SEHNR and CDR2 is FQNEAQ (reference sequence). The CDR3 consists of 12 residues. The chain's CDR3 is CSSSAGTAEAFF. CDR3 nucleotide sequence: TGTTCCAGCAGCGCCGGGACAGCTGAAGCTTTCTTT.

This clone was seen just once. The gene calls are TRBV2 and TRBJ2-4, with 11 positions matching TRBD2. Germline V gene data show CDR1 as SNHLY and CDR2 as FYNNEI. With V trimmed by 10 bases and J by 1 base, 12 bases remained unmatched. There are 17 residues in the CDR3. The CDR3 bases are TGTGCCATTGCGACTAGCGGGATCCGAGCGGCCAAAAACATTCAGTACTTC. Its translation: CAIATSGIRAAKNIQYF.

The chain couples TRBV19 to TRBJ2-7, with no clear D. V was trimmed by 5 bases and J by 2 bases, leaving 16 bases between them. The CDR3 runs 15 residues. Germline V CDR1 and CDR2: LNHDA, SQIVND (reference sequence). CDR3 in amino acids: CASSPSISTTYEQYF. For the CDR3, the DNA is TGTGCCAGTAGTCCTTCCATAAGTACAACCTACGAGCAGTACTTC.

The gene calls are TRBV20-1 and TRBJ1-2; 11 bases align to TRBD1. The CDR3 contains 11 residues. Germline values: CDR1 DFQATT, CDR2 SNEGSKA (reference sequence). V lost 6 bases, J lost 12 bases, and 6 bases stayed unmatched. This CDR3 is CSAKDRGQDTF. The CDR3 DNA reads as TGCAGTGCAAAGGACAGGGGGCAAGACACCTTC.

This clone has a single count. The chain joins TRBV19 to TRBJ2-3, with 11 positions matching TRBD2. The V and J ends lost 7 bases and 4 bases, in that order; junction bases with no gene match: 4. Per germline, CDR1 LNHDA and CDR2 SQIVND (reference sequence). This CDR3 is 14 amino acids long. CDR3 in DNA: TGTGCCAGTAAGGTAGCGGGAGGGCCAGATACGCAGTATTTT. Residues: CASKVAGGPDTQYF.